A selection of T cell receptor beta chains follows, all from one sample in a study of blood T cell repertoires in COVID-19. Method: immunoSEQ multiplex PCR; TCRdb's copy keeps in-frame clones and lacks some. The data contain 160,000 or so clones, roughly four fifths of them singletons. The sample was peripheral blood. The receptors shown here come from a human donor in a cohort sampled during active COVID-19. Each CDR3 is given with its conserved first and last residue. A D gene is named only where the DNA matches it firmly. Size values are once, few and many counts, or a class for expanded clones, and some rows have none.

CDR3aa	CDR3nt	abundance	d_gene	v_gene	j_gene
CASSMTGNSNQPQHF	TGTGCCAGCAGCATGACAGGGAATAGCAATCAGCCCCAGCATTTT	NA	TRBD1	TRBV7-9	TRBJ1-5
CATSRVGRGETQYF	TGTGCCACCAGCAGAGTTGGCAGAGGAGAGACCCAGTACTTC	NA	NA	TRBV15	TRBJ2-5
CASSPSNRLAGGSYPDTQYF	TGTGCCAGCTCGCCCTCAAACCGACTAGCGGGGGGGTCCTACCCAGATACGCAGTATTTT	NA	TRBD2	TRBV18	TRBJ2-3
CASSLADGGLEAFF	TGCGCCAGCAGCTTGGCGGACGGAGGATTGGAAGCTTTCTTT	NA	NA	TRBV5-1	TRBJ1-1
CASSIQGIYEQYF	TGTGCCAGTAGTATCCAGGGTATTTACGAGCAGTACTTC	NA	NA	TRBV19	TRBJ2-7
CASSDRTGISYNSPLHF	TGTGCCAGCAGTGACCGGACAGGGATTTCCTATAATTCACCCCTCCACTTT	NA	TRBD1	TRBV6-1	TRBJ1-6
CASSRAGGGGETQYF	TGTGCCAGCAGCCGAGCCGGGGGCGGGGGGGAGACCCAGTACTTC	once	TRBD2	TRBV6-6	TRBJ2-5
CASSYGGGPGF	TGTGCCAGCAGTTATGGGGGCGGACCTGGGTTC	once	NA	TRBV6-6	TRBJ1-2
CASKNRGGTEAFF	TGTGCCAGTAAAAACAGGGGTGGCACTGAAGCTTTCTTT	once	TRBD1	TRBV19	TRBJ1-1
CASSLNTYEQYF	TGTGCCAGCAGCTTGAACACCTACGAGCAGTACTTC	NA	NA	TRBV7-9	TRBJ2-7
CASSQGQSAGYTF	TGTGCCAGTAGCCAAGGACAGAGCGCGGGCTACACCTTC	NA	NA	TRBV3-1/TRBV3-2	TRBJ1-2
CASSWGGHPTDTQYF	TGTGCCAGCAGCTGGGGGGGACACCCCACAGATACGCAGTATTTT	few	NA	TRBV27	TRBJ2-3
CASSPGSNNEKLFF	TGTGCCAGCAGCCCAGGGTCCAATAATGAAAAACTGTTTTTT	many	NA	TRBV3-1/TRBV3-2	TRBJ1-4
CASSVATDRSEAFF	TGCGCCAGCAGTGTCGCCACGGACAGGTCTGAAGCTTTCTTT	few	TRBD1	TRBV10-1	TRBJ1-1
CASRRQGSNEKLFF	TGTGCCAGTAGGCGACAGGGGTCTAATGAAAAACTGTTTTTT	NA	TRBD1	TRBV19	TRBJ1-4
CARLDKSYEQYF	TGTGCCAGGCTGGACAAATCCTACGAGCAGTACTTC	NA	NA	TRBV19	TRBJ2-7
CSVGGPSGFNEQFF	TGCAGCGTTGGGGGGCCCTCTGGTTTTAATGAGCAGTTCTTC	NA	NA	TRBV29-1	TRBJ2-1
CASSSRGREVSYEQYF	TGTGCCAGCAGCTCTCGAGGGCGGGAGGTCTCCTACGAGCAGTACTTC	NA	TRBD2	TRBV11-2	TRBJ2-7
CASSISTGSGSSYNEQFF	TGTGCCAGTAGTATTTCCACCGGTTCCGGGAGCTCCTACAATGAGCAGTTCTTC	NA	NA	TRBV19	TRBJ2-1
CASSPGGQGHNSPLHF	TGTGCCAGCAGCCCAGGAGGACAGGGGCATAATTCACCCCTCCACTTT	NA	TRBD1	TRBV5-6	TRBJ1-6
CASSRDRGHYEQYF	TGTGCCAGCTCACGGGACAGGGGGCACTACGAGCAGTACTTC	NA	TRBD1	TRBV18	TRBJ2-7
CASSLSPGGYGYTF	TGTGCCAGCAGTTTATCGCCGGGTGGCTATGGCTACACCTTC	once	NA	TRBV27	TRBJ1-2
CAWSVGQGAPLHF	TGTGCCTGGAGTGTAGGACAGGGAGCACCCCTCCACTTT	few	TRBD1	TRBV30	TRBJ1-6
CASSANRGRDQEKLFF	TGTGCCAGCAGCGCAAACAGGGGACGCGACCAGGAAAAACTGTTTTTT	NA	TRBD1	TRBV27	TRBJ1-4
CASGDWGGTYNEQFF	TGTGCCAGCGGGGATTGGGGCGGGACCTACAATGAGCAGTTCTTC	NA	NA	TRBV18	TRBJ2-1
CASSHDLLVTSTDTQYF	TGTGCCAGCAGTCACGACCTTCTAGTAACTAGCACAGATACGCAGTATTTT	once	NA	TRBV7-9	TRBJ2-3
CASSQNYTARDTEAFF	TGTGCCAGCAGCCAAAATTATACCGCCCGGGACACTGAAGCTTTCTTT	NA	NA	TRBV14	TRBJ1-1
CASSQPGQGLYGYTF	TGCGCCAGCAGCCAACCGGGACAGGGCCTCTACGGCTACACCTTC	NA	TRBD1	TRBV4-3	TRBJ1-2
CAWSNLLAVYEQYF	TGTGCCTGGAGTAACCTGCTAGCAGTCTACGAGCAGTACTTC	NA	NA	TRBV30	TRBJ2-7
CASSLFAPTSGGFYNEQFF	TGTGCCAGCAGTTTGTTTGCCCCAACTAGCGGGGGTTTTTATAATGAGCAGTTCTTC	few	TRBD2	TRBV27	TRBJ2-1
CASSQNPVNEQYF	TGCGCCAGCAGCCAAAATCCAGTAAACGAGCAGTACTTC	NA	NA	TRBV4-1	TRBJ2-7
CASSLSGLAGASTYEQYF	TGTGCCAGCAGCTTATCCGGGCTAGCGGGGGCCTCAACCTACGAGCAGTACTTC	NA	TRBD2	TRBV7-8	TRBJ2-7
CASSLNPGQETQYF	TGTGCCAGCAGCTTAAATCCGGGCCAAGAGACCCAGTACTTC	NA	NA	TRBV7-3	TRBJ2-5
CASSLGDLGGTEAFF	TGTGCCAGCAGCTTGGGTGACCTCGGGGGCACTGAAGCTTTCTTT	NA	NA	TRBV5-8	TRBJ1-1
CASVPRTERYGYTF	TGTGCCAGCGTCCCTCGGACAGAGCGTTATGGCTACACCTTC	NA	NA	TRBV25-1	TRBJ1-2
CASSIRTAEQYF	TGTGCCAGCAGCATTCGGACAGCCGAGCAGTACTTC	NA	NA	TRBV7-9	TRBJ2-7
CASSLPTSEEQFF	TGTGCCAGCAGCCTTCCGACTAGCGAGGAGCAGTTCTTC	few	TRBD2	TRBV5-5	TRBJ2-1
CASSLARSEAFF	TGTGCCAGCAGCCTTGCACGGTCCGAAGCTTTCTTT	NA	NA	TRBV6-2/TRBV6-3	TRBJ1-1
CASSIVVRGYEQYF	TGTGCCAGTAGTATAGTAGTCAGGGGCTACGAGCAGTACTTC	NA	NA	TRBV19	TRBJ2-7
CASSRYGERGEQYF	TGTGCCAGCAGTCGATACGGGGAGCGGGGTGAGCAGTACTTC	NA	TRBD2	TRBV25-1	TRBJ2-7
CASSRSTPGEQYF	TGTGCCAGCAGCAGGAGTACCCCGGGCGAGCAGTACTTC	NA	NA	TRBV7-2	TRBJ2-7
CASSCDIYEQYF	TGTGCCAGCAGTTGTGACATCTACGAGCAGTACTTC	many	NA	TRBV6-5	TRBJ2-7
CASTVPGELFF	TGTGCCAGTACCGTTCCCGGGGAGCTGTTTTTT	NA	NA	TRBV19	TRBJ2-2
CASSQHTGQHYEQYF	TGTGCCAGCAGCCAGCACACGGGACAGCACTACGAGCAGTACTTC	NA	TRBD1	TRBV7-9	TRBJ2-7
CASSPYTGELFF	TGTGCCAGCAGCCCATACACCGGGGAGCTGTTTTTT	NA	NA	TRBV11-3	TRBJ2-2
CASSLGVVYEQYF	TGTGCCAGCAGCTTAGGGGTTGTTTACGAGCAGTACTTC	NA	NA	TRBV5-6	TRBJ2-7
CASSAGSSNQPQHF	TGTGCCAGCAGTGCCGGGAGTAGCAATCAGCCCCAGCATTTT	few	NA	TRBV2	TRBJ1-5
CASSPLAGGNYEQYF	TGTGCCAGCAGCCCCCTGGCGGGAGGCAACTACGAGCAGTACTTC	NA	TRBD2	TRBV11-2	TRBJ2-7
CASSHGGSGNTIYF	TGTGCCAGCAGCCACGGGGGCTCTGGAAACACCATATATTTT	NA	NA	TRBV14	TRBJ1-3
CASSSPGGGGNQPQHF	TGTGCCAGCAGTTCACCCGGGGGGGGAGGCAATCAGCCCCAGCATTTT	few	NA	TRBV6-2/TRBV6-3	TRBJ1-5
CASSYGVSWSSTEAFF	TGTGCCAGCAGTTACGGTGTCTCGTGGTCGAGCACTGAAGCTTTCTTT	once	NA	TRBV6-6	TRBJ1-1
CASRRRTETNTGELFF	TGTGCCAGTAGGCGTCGGACTGAGACGAACACCGGGGAGCTGTTTTTT	NA	NA	TRBV19	TRBJ2-2